Below, 8 T cell receptor beta chains from the same sample are listed, as sequenced in a study of T cells in Graves' hyperthyroidism and ophthalmopathy. Researchers took RNA transcripts and amplified the TCR beta CDR3 regions from them. With the HTBI primer set, the TCR CDR3 went through a first round of RT-PCR. TCRdb re-derived calls from the multiplex PCR reads in MiXCR, one entry per CDR3 protein. This repertoire shows 550,000 to 650,000 distinct CDR3 sequences, around 13% found once; its top ten account for around 14%. Material: blood. These receptors all come from a woman aged 40-49 years with Graves' hyperthyroidism.

Comments on this clonotype: This may arise from a read error, as a much more abundant clone is one base away. V is TRBV20-1 and J is TRBJ1-1, with 7 bases identical to TRBD1. The germline V gene has CDR1 DFQATT and CDR2 SNEGSKA (reference sequence). The CDR3 is 14 residues long. The CDR3 DNA reads TGCAGTGCCGCAGGGGGGGGCATGAACACTGGAGCTTTCTTT. It yields the protein CSAAGGGMNTGAFF.

This clonotype was recorded many times. The chain couples TRBV2 to TRBJ2-1, with D uncertain. The CDR3 is 11 residues long. CDR1 and CDR2 from the germline V gene are SNHLY and FYNNEI. V dropped 3 bases and J dropped 5 bases, with 2 bases sitting between them. CDR3 in amino acids: CASSEHNEQFF. The CDR3 DNA reads as TGTGCCAGCAGTGAGCACAATGAGCAGTTCTTC.

Ten or more counts support this clonotype. The chain is built from TRBV28 and TRBJ2-5; no clear D gene. This CDR3 is 14 amino acids long. Per the germline V gene, CDR1 is MDHEN and CDR2 is SYDVKM. Trimming cost V 3 bases and J 0 bases, with 8 bases left between them. The CDR3 DNA sequence: TGTGCCAGCAGTTTTTTCTCGAACCAAGAGACCCAGTACTTC. It yields the protein CASSFFSNQETQYF.

The chain has TRBV19 and TRBJ1-1; 7 nucleotides match TRBD1. The CDR3 length is 14 residues. J was trimmed by 3 bases and V by 7 bases; bases with no gene match: 8. Germline values: CDR1 LNHDA, CDR2 SQIVND (reference sequence). The CDR3 DNA reads as TGTGCCAGTAACAGAGACAGGGATGACACTGAAGCTTTCTTT. This translates into CASNRDRDDTEAFF.

At least ten counts were recorded for this clonotype. This chain uses TRBV28 with TRBJ2-3; D is uncertain. Germline V gives CDR1 MDHEN, CDR2 SYDVKM. CDR3 size: 12 residues. V was shortened by 7 bases and J by 6 bases, with 11 bases between the two germline ends. The CDR3 protein is CASKIGADTQYF. CDR3 in DNA: TGTGCCAGCAAAATCGGCGCGGATACGCAGTATTTT.

Ten or more counts support this clonotype. The chain carries TRBV7-2 and TRBJ2-1; D not certain. The ends were cut back, 3 bases at V and 13 bases at J, with 16 bases in the middle. The CDR3 is made up of 13 amino acids. The germline V gene has CDR1 SGHTA and CDR2 FQGNSA. The CDR3 sequence: CASSFPGRPVQFF. CDR3 bases: TGTGCCAGCAGCTTTCCAGGACGACCTGTCCAGTTCTTC.

In this sample, this clonotype turned up many times. This sequence joins TRBV7-2 and TRBJ1-4, with 7 bases that match TRBD1. The length of the CDR3 is 15 residues. Per germline, CDR1 SGHTA and CDR2 FQGNSA. The ends lost 5 bases at V and 7 bases at J; junction bases unmatched: 10. CDR3 loop: CASSTRQGLIEKLFF. CDR3 DNA sequence: TGTGCCAGCAGCACCCGACAGGGCCTAATTGAAAAACTGTTTTTT.

Ten or more counts support this clonotype. The chain links TRBV2 to TRBJ2-5, with TRBD2 identical over 16 bases. Germline CDR1 reads SNHLY; CDR2 reads FYNNEI. The CDR3 extends over 16 amino acids. Losses at the gene ends were 6 bases for V and 4 bases for J; bases not matched to a gene: 5. This CDR3 is CASRGTSGRAVETQYF. The CDR3 DNA follows: TGTGCCAGCAGGGGGACTAGCGGGAGGGCCGTAGAGACCCAGTACTTC.